This T cell receptor (beta chain) derives from a study of Ad26.COV2.S vaccination and SARS-CoV-2 variants. The overall study: The donor was enrolled in the Ad26.COV2.S arm of the COV1001 trial.

V lost 6 bases to trimming and J lost 10 bases, with 25 bases between them. The CDR3 covers 16 residues. The germline V gene encodes CDR1 MNHEY and CDR2 SMNVEV (reference sequence). Findings and limits, study-wide: Compared with placebo recipients, vaccine recipients had higher spike-specific TCR breadth. Researchers cautioned that TCR breadth and depth analyses may have underestimated total T cell responses.

Produced via immunoSEQ multiplex PCR; TCRdb's table is partial and in-frame only. Found here are about 480,000 clones, approximately 88% of them singletons; the top ten hold roughly 13%. Treatment here: roughly 19 received Ad26.COV2.S at low or high dose, single or two shots; about 5 received placebo; per-sample allocation not given. Specimens were obtained on day 63 following the first vaccine or placebo injection. Vaccination used an Ad26 vector expressing Wuhan-strain SARS-CoV-2 spike. Regarding this clone: Antigen unknown.

This sequence was found in a person between 18 and 65 years old who received the Ad26.COV2.S COVID-19 vaccine or a placebo. This chain uses TRBV27 with TRBJ2-1; the D gene is possibly TRBD2 (7 bases). The sample in question was peripheral blood, obtained in a trial of Ad26.COV2.S vaccine versus placebo. The CDR3 protein is CASSPRVAGGGGEQFF. CDR3 coding DNA: TGTGCCAGCAGCCCTCGGGTAGCGGGCGGGGGCGGAGAGCAGTTCTTC.